The sequence of this T cell receptor beta chain was determined in a study of shared clonotypes between healthy human individuals. For each subset, genomic DNA was distributed in equal portions over several immunoSEQ plates. Produced via immunoSEQ multiplex PCR; TCRdb's table is partial and in-frame only. The table lists about 2.3 million clones, approximately 93% of them singletons. Study outcomes and limitations: Large sequencing depth failed to make sorted-subset sequencing complete, rarefaction showed. The study found 4.5% to 5% of naive CD4 clonotypes shared across a handful of donors.

Comment on this clone: Its antigen is unknown.

Germline V CDR1 and CDR2: SQVTM, ANQGSEA. V was shortened by 3 bases and J by 6 bases, with 14 bases between the two germline ends. This CDR3 region has 14 residues. The sequenced sample consisted of naive CD4+ T cells from PBMCs. The subset denotes: CD45RA+ positively selected. V and J are TRBV29-1 and TRBJ2-2; D ambiguous. The sequence was obtained from a man younger than 35 in good health. Some clones in this sample may be carry-over from other donors' samples. DNA of the CDR3: TGCAGCGTTGAGTGGGCTAGACGGGCCGGGGAGCTGTTTTTT. This sequence encodes CSVEWARRAGELFF.